The 32 T cell receptor beta chains given below trace back to one sample, sequenced in a study of cytomegalovirus exposure and HLA in healthy donors. Primers included in the PCR were 60 Vbeta and 13 Jbeta primers. Repertoires were generated with immunoSEQ multiplex PCR, while TCRdb's copy carries only in-frame clones and drops some. The sample lists approximately 100,000 clones; approximately 89% were seen once. Sequenced sample: PBMCs. Receptors were obtained from a man aged 30 to 45 in good health and CMV-seronegative.

The chain is built from TRBV10-3 and TRBJ2-3, with 10 nucleotides matching TRBD2. The germline V gene encodes CDR1 ENHRY and CDR2 SYGVKD. This CDR3 is 15 amino acids long. J lost 5 bases, V lost 4 bases, and 6 bases had no gene match. The CDR3 DNA is TGTGCCATCAGTGCCCTAGCGGGAGTAAGAGATACGCAGTATTTT. Amino acids: CAISALAGVRDTQYF.

This clone was seen once. The chain combines TRBV4-1 with TRBJ2-3, with 13 positions matching TRBD2. CDR3 length: 19 amino acids. V was pared by 2 bases and J by 3 bases, with 11 bases of the junction left unmatched. Germline V gives CDR1 MGHRA, CDR2 YSYEKL. The chain's CDR3 is CASSQRTSGRGLRTDTQYF. The CDR3 coding sequence is TGCGCCAGCAGCCAAAGGACTAGCGGGAGAGGTTTGAGGACAGATACGCAGTATTTT.

The genes are TRBV30 and TRBJ1-2; weak D call: TRBD1 (5 bases). V was clipped by 4 bases and J by 8 bases, with 32 bases between them. The CDR3 runs to 18 residues. Germline CDR1 reads GTSNPN; CDR2 reads SVGIG (reference sequence). CDR3 bases: TGTGCCTGGACCCTACTGAGACAGCTTGCTCCTTCTTCTATGGGCTACACCTTC. As protein: CAWTLLRQLAPSSMGYTF.

The V gene is TRBV19, the J gene TRBJ1-2, with 9 bases fitting TRBD1. V shed 6 bases and J 8 bases; nucleotides not matched to a gene: 13. CDR3 length: 15 amino acids. Germline V gene data show CDR1 as LNHDA and CDR2 as SQIVND (reference sequence). The CDR3 reads CASRTGTGNVGGYTF. CDR3 DNA sequence: TGTGCCAGTAGAACCGGGACAGGGAACGTGGGGGGCTACACCTTC.

V gene TRBV5-1 combines with J gene TRBJ2-5, with 7 bases lining up with TRBD1. Per the germline V gene, CDR1 is SGHRS and CDR2 is YFSETQ. With V trimmed by 0 bases and J by 7 bases, 6 bases remained unmatched. This CDR3 spans 14 amino acids. The CDR3 DNA reads TGCGCCAGCAGCTTGGCCCAGGGGGACGGGACCCAGTACTTC. This translates into CASSLAQGDGTQYF.

The chain couples TRBV4-1 to TRBJ2-3, with D maybe TRBD2 (5 bases). In germline, CDR1 is MGHRA, CDR2 YSYEKL. The CDR3 sequence is 12 residues long. V lost 1 base and J lost 12, with 11 bases in between. The CDR3 bases are TGCGCCAGCAGCCAAGTACTAGGAGGTCAGTATTTT. Residues: CASSQVLGGQYF.

The chain employs TRBV7-8 and TRBJ1-2; maybe TRBD1 (5 bases). The CDR3 spans 13 residues. Per the germline V gene, CDR1 is SGHVS and CDR2 is FQNEAQ. Trimming cost V 1 base and J 4 bases, with 7 bases left between them. This CDR3 reads CASSLGQSYGYTF. For the CDR3, the DNA is TGTGCCAGCAGCTTAGGACAGAGCTATGGCTACACCTTC.

The J gene is TRBJ2-5, the V gene TRBV25-1, with 8 bases aligning to TRBD1. This CDR3 contains 14 residues. V lost 2 bases and J lost 5; bases outside the gene matches: 4. CDR1 and CDR2 (germline): MGHDK, SYGVNS. CDR3 nucleotides: TGTGCCAGCAGTGAAACGACAGGGGTGGAGACCCAGTACTTC. It encodes CASSETTGVETQYF.

The CDR3 loop is CASTPGQGECSPLHF. CDR3 in DNA: TGCGCCAGCACCCCAGGGCAGGGGGAATGTTCACCCCTCCACTTT. V is TRBV23-1 and J is TRBJ1-6; 7 bases are shared with TRBD1. Being an ORF, TRBV23-1 has a function that is uncertain. CDR3 length equals 15 residues. With V trimmed by 7 bases and J by 9 bases, 12 bases remained unmatched.

This clone has more than one count but fewer than ten. The rearrangement links TRBV18 to TRBJ2-7; 7 bases are shared with TRBD1. CDR3 length: 14 residues. CDR1 and CDR2 (germline): KGHSH, LQKENI. The V gene end was trimmed by 4 bases and the J gene end by 1 base; junction bases not matched to a gene: 4. CDR3 DNA: TGTGCCAGCTCACAGGGACAGTCGTCCTACGAGCAGTACTTC. Its protein product is CASSQGQSSYEQYF.

J is TRBJ1-2 and V is TRBV28, with 9 bases that match TRBD1. CDR1 and CDR2 (germline): MDHEN, SYDVKM. The V and J ends lost 8 bases and 5 bases, in that order; junction bases with no gene match: 9. The CDR3 extends over 14 amino acids. CDR3 residues: CASEDTGGAYGYTF. CDR3 coding DNA: TGTGCCAGCGAGGATACAGGGGGCGCGTATGGCTACACCTTC.

V and J are TRBV23-1 and TRBJ2-7, with TRBD2 matching 7 bases. TRBV23-1 is flagged as an ORF with uncertain function. CDR3 length: 18 amino acids. The J segment lost 2 bases and the V segment lost 9 bases, leaving 22 bases of the junction unmatched. This chain's CDR3 is CASGPPYGGSPATYEQYF. CDR3 sequence (DNA): TGCGCCAGTGGCCCCCCTTACGGCGGGAGCCCCGCAACCTACGAGCAGTACTTC.

The genes are TRBV5-4 and TRBJ2-2, with D tentatively TRBD2 (5 bases). The V end was cut by 1 base, the J end by 5 bases, with 12 bases between. The CDR3 consists of 15 residues. Per germline, CDR1 SGHNT and CDR2 YYREEE (reference sequence). The CDR3: CASSLISPGTGELFF. CDR3 nucleotide sequence: TGTGCCAGCAGCTTGATATCCCCGGGGACCGGGGAGCTGTTTTTT.

The CDR3 nucleotides read TGTGCTAGTGCCCTGAACAGGGTTACAGATACGCAGTATTTT. Amino acid sequence: CASALNRVTDTQYF. The V call is TRBV12-5, the J call TRBJ2-3; D may be TRBD1 (6 bases). CDR1 and CDR2 (germline): LGHNT, FRNRAP. The CDR3 extends over 14 amino acids. Deletions cut 7 bases from V and 3 bases from J, with 14 bases between.

The chain joins TRBV29-1 to TRBJ1-2; TRBD1 is a possible D gene (5 bases). This CDR3 has 11 residues. V lost 5 bases, J lost 6 bases, and 10 bases lay in between. Germline V gene sequence: CDR1 SQVTM, CDR2 ANQGSEA. CDR3 in amino acids: CSVQGADGYTF. The CDR3 bases are TGCAGCGTTCAGGGCGCGGATGGCTACACCTTC.

This chain joins TRBV15 and TRBJ1-1, with 8 bases that match TRBD1. Germline CDR1 and CDR2: LNHNV and YYDKDF (reference sequence). The CDR3 extends over 13 amino acids. J gave up 3 bases and V 8 bases, and 5 bases lay outside the gene matches. DNA for the CDR3: TGTGCCACCCGGACAGGGTGGGACACTGAAGCTTTCTTT. Protein product: CATRTGWDTEAFF.

The chain combines TRBV6-1 with TRBJ2-3; 11 bases map to TRBD2. Per the germline V gene, CDR1 is MNHNS and CDR2 is SASEGT. CDR3 size: 16 residues. J lost 3 bases, V lost 3 bases, and 5 bases had no gene match. The CDR3 region is CASSDSSGRWTDTQYF. The CDR3 DNA sequence: TGTGCCAGCAGTGATTCTAGCGGGAGGTGGACAGATACGCAGTATTTT.

The chain uses TRBV6-5 and TRBJ2-3; D is unresolved. Germline values: CDR1 MNHEY, CDR2 SVGAGI. There are 13 residues in the CDR3. The V end lost 5 bases, the J end lost 5 bases, and 11 bases lay between the germline ends. The CDR3 loop is CASSRTTRDTQYF. CDR3 DNA sequence: TGTGCCAGCAGTCGAACAACAAGAGATACGCAGTATTTT.

The chain recombines TRBV27 with TRBJ2-2, with D possibly TRBD1 on 6 matching bases. The CDR3 is 15 residues long. V was cut by 3 bases and J by 7 bases, with 15 bases left in between. Germline V CDR1 and CDR2: MNHEY, SMNVEV (reference sequence). The CDR3 nucleotides read TGTGCCAGCAGTTTCAGGGGACGAGGGATCGGGGAGCTGTTTTTT. It yields the protein CASSFRGRGIGELFF.

This clone was recorded only once. One end of the junction varies from germline; a read error may be responsible. The same CDR3 also results from other DNA sequences found in this sample. The chain links TRBV5-1 to TRBJ1-2; possible D gene TRBD1, 6 bases. CDR1 and CDR2 (germline): SGHRS, YFSETQ. The length of the CDR3 is 14 residues. The CDR3 spells CASSPGGAEPGYTF. CDR3 nucleotide sequence: TGCGCCAGCAGCCCCGGGGGGGCGGAACCAGGCTACACTTTC.

This clone has only one observation. This chain joins TRBV6-5 and TRBJ2-7, with TRBD2 matching 11 bases. The length of the CDR3 is 15 residues. V dropped 5 bases and J dropped 4; count of bases not matched to a gene: 7. CDR1 is MNHEY, CDR2 SVGAGI, per germline. The CDR3: CASSRPGLAAYEQYF. The CDR3 nucleotides read TGTGCCAGCAGTCGACCGGGACTAGCGGCATACGAGCAGTACTTC.

The chain recombines TRBV11-3 with TRBJ2-3, with D perhaps TRBD2 (6 bases). Germline V gene data show CDR1 as SGHNT and CDR2 as YENEEA. V gave up 5 bases and J gave up 1 base, with 10 bases separating them. This CDR3 is 14 amino acids long. Written as DNA, the CDR3 is TGTGCCAGCAGCGACGGGAGTCGCACAGATACGCAGTATTTT. Translation gives CASSDGSRTDTQYF.

This sequence joins TRBV9 and TRBJ2-2, with no clear D. The ends were cut back, 3 bases at V and 3 bases at J, with 9 bases in the middle. The CDR3 totals 14 residues. Germline values: CDR1 SGDLS, CDR2 YYNGEE. The CDR3 is CASSALLDTGELFF. CDR3 nucleotide sequence: TGTGCCAGCAGCGCGTTATTAGACACCGGGGAGCTGTTTTTT.

The genes are TRBV4-1 and TRBJ1-1, with D uncertain. The V and J ends lost 3 bases and 1 base respectively, with 9 bases between them. Germline CDR1 reads MGHRA; CDR2 reads YSYEKL. This CDR3 spans 14 amino acids. In DNA form, the CDR3 reads TGCGCCAGCAGCCACCCACGGGAGAACACTGAAGCTTTCTTT. Amino acid sequence: CASSHPRENTEAFF.

The V call is TRBV6-5, the J call TRBJ2-2; D is possibly TRBD1 (6 bases). Between the trimmed V and J ends, which lost 8 bases and 3 bases, there was a span of 10 bases. The germline V gene has CDR1 MNHEY and CDR2 SVGAGI. The CDR3 consists of 13 residues. This chain's CDR3 is CASVRTDTGELFF. As DNA, the CDR3 is TGTGCCAGCGTACGGACAGACACCGGGGAGCTGTTTTTT.

The table lists this clone with a few counts. The chain couples TRBV4-1 to TRBJ1-6; D ambiguous. The CDR3 extends over 13 amino acids. CDR1 MGHRA and CDR2 YSYEKL come from the germline V gene. V lost 1 base and J lost 13, with 11 bases in between. The CDR3 nucleotides are TGCGCCAGCAGCCAAGTTTGGTCTCAGCCCCTCCACTTT. Residues: CASSQVWSQPLHF.

V usage is TRBV5-1 and J usage is TRBJ2-7; TRBD1 aligns across 11 bases. CDR1 SGHRS and CDR2 YFSETQ come from the germline V gene. The trim removed 6 bases at V and 6 bases at J, leaving 8 bases unmatched. The CDR3 consists of 14 residues. The DNA of the CDR3 is TGCGCCAGCACGAGGGACAGGGGGATGCGCGAGCAGTACTTC. Translated: CASTRDRGMREQYF.

The chain joins TRBV4-1 to TRBJ1-5; tentative D call: TRBD1 (6 bases). Germline CDR1 reads MGHRA; CDR2 reads YSYEKL. This CDR3 region has 16 residues. Trimming shortened V by 2 bases and J by 5 bases, and 16 bases separated the two germline ends. CDR3 sequence reads: CASSQKARDTYQPQHF. The CDR3 DNA sequence: TGCGCCAGCAGCCAAAAGGCCCGGGACACTTATCAGCCCCAGCATTTT.

The rearrangement joins TRBV10-3 to TRBJ2-2; perhaps TRBD2 as D (5 bases). The germline V and J ends were trimmed by 6 bases and 7 bases, with 9 bases remaining between them. The CDR3 totals 12 residues. CDR1 and CDR2 from the germline V gene are ENHRY and SYGVKD. CDR3 bases: TGTGCCATCAGAATACGGGGCGGGGAGCTGTTTTTT. As protein: CAIRIRGGELFF.

The chain employs TRBV7-9 and TRBJ2-7; 9 positions agree with TRBD1. Germline assignment: CDR1 SEHNR and CDR2 FQNEAQ (reference sequence). V lost 6 bases, J lost 3 bases, and 9 bases stayed unmatched. CDR3 length: 15 residues. The DNA of the CDR3 is TGTGCCAGCAGTCCTAGACAGGGGGACGACTACGAGCAGTACTTC. It is translated as CASSPRQGDDYEQYF.

This CDR3 reads CASTTSGGNTGELFF. The CDR3 DNA follows: TGTGCCAGCACGACTAGCGGGGGAAACACCGGGGAGCTGTTTTTT. The V gene is TRBV6-1, the J gene TRBJ2-2; TRBD2 matches at 12 bases. With 7 bases clipped from V and 2 bases from J, the junction kept 2 bases outside the gene matches. CDR3 length: 15 residues. Germline CDR1 reads MNHNS; CDR2 reads SASEGT.

The chain combines TRBV9 with TRBJ2-3; possibly TRBD1 for D (6 bases). The germline V gene encodes CDR1 SGDLS and CDR2 YYNGEE. Trimming took off 0 bases at V and 1 base at J, with 15 bases between the two ends. CDR3 length: 17 amino acids. CDR3 DNA: TGTGCCAGCAGCGTAGACCCCACCAGGGGCCGCACAGATACGCAGTATTTT. Translated, it gives CASSVDPTRGRTDTQYF.